Each of the 26 T cell receptor beta chains below was sequenced from the same sample in a study of CD8 T cells in ankylosing spondylitis. Each CDR3 protein is one row after TCRdb ran MiXCR on the 5' RACE reads. The sample holds about 540,000 distinct CDR3 sequences; roughly 12% are singletons and the top ten take approximately 6.3%. These receptors' targets are unknown. Broader study findings: Seemingly distinctive of ankylosing spondylitis blood was a TCR beta motif formed by eight highly homologous variants.

Sequenced material: blood, either unsorted or a sorted T cell fraction (not recorded which). These receptors were taken from a male donor with ankylosing spondylitis.

This clonotype was detected ten times or more. The chain uses TRBV15 and TRBJ1-1, with 7 bases fitting TRBD1. This CDR3 region has 15 residues. Trimming removed 0 bases from V and 3 bases from J; junction bases left unmatched: 4. Per germline, CDR1 LNHNV and CDR2 YYDKDF (reference sequence). This CDR3 reads CATSRDQGGYTEAFF. Written as DNA, the CDR3 is TGTGCCACCAGCAGAGACCAGGGGGGGTACACTGAAGCTTTCTTT.

The chain links TRBV12-3 or TRBV12-4 to TRBJ2-2, with TRBD2 matching over 8 bases. The CDR3 is made up of 14 amino acids. V shed 5 bases and J 8 bases; nucleotides not matched to a gene: 7. CDR3 sequence: CASSIRLARGELFF. The CDR3 DNA sequence: TGTGCCAGCAGTATTAGACTAGCGAGGGGGGAGCTGTTTTTT.

This clonotype was observed a handful of times. The V gene is TRBV7-2, the J gene TRBJ1-5; no definite D call. Germline V gives CDR1 SGHTA, CDR2 FQGNSA. This CDR3 comprises 11 residues. Between the trimmed V and J ends, which lost 1 base and 9 bases, there was a span of 4 bases. The CDR3 region is CASSLGGPQHF. In DNA form, the CDR3 reads TGTGCCAGCAGCTTAGGAGGGCCCCAGCATTTT. The whole variable domain, remainder taken from reference TRBV7-2 and TRBJ1-5, is GAGVSQSPSNKVTEKGKDVELRCDPISGHTALYWYRQSLGQGLEFLIYFQGNSAPDKSGLPSDRFSAERTGGSVSTLTIQRTQQEDSAVYLCASSLGGPQHFGDGTRLSIL.

Many counts were recorded for this clonotype. For the CDR3, the DNA is TGCGCCAGCAGCTTGTCCGGGACAACGAGTGAAAAACTGTTTTTT. Translating it yields CASSLSGTTSEKLFF. The chain has TRBV5-1 and TRBJ1-4; the D gene is possibly TRBD1 (6 bases). V lost 1 base and J 7 bases, leaving 14 bases between the germline ends. CDR1 and CDR2 from the germline V gene are SGHRS and YFSETQ. The CDR3 sequence is 15 residues long.

This clonotype came up a few times. CDR3 bases: TGTGCCAGCAGCACTGGACAGGGGGATTCCTACGGCTACACCTTC. Encoded protein: CASSTGQGDSYGYTF. The chain is built from TRBV7-8 and TRBJ1-2; the match to TRBD1 covers 10 bases. This CDR3 contains 15 residues. The junction had 11 bases not matched to a gene; V was cut back by 5 bases and J by 8 bases. Germline loops: CDR1 SGHVS, CDR2 FQNEAQ.

This clonotype appeared a few times. This rearrangement joins TRBV7-9 to TRBJ2-4; the match to TRBD1 covers 7 bases. This CDR3 has 14 residues. Germline V gene sequence: CDR1 SEHNR, CDR2 FQNEAQ (reference sequence). J was trimmed by 5 bases and V by 3 bases; bases with no gene match: 4. The CDR3 DNA follows: TGTGCCAGCAGCTTGAGGGGGCTAGAAAACATTCAGTACTTC. Amino acid sequence: CASSLRGLENIQYF.

This rearrangement joins TRBV24-1 to TRBJ2-2; D is undetermined. Germline CDR1 KGHDR, CDR2 SFDVKD. The CDR3 loop spans 16 amino acids. With 1 base removed from V and 3 bases from J, the gap between germline ends came to 11 bases. CDR3 in DNA: TGTGCCACCAGTGATTTAAAAGCTTGGGACACCGGGGAGCTGTTTTTT. It specifies CATSDLKAWDTGELFF.

This chain links TRBV5-1 with TRBJ2-6, with D maybe TRBD1 (6 bases). Germline CDR1 is SGHRS and CDR2 is YFSETQ. The CDR3 extends over 17 amino acids. V lost 1 base, J lost 0 bases, and 11 bases lay in between. CDR3 region: CASSLQGQASGANVLTF. The CDR3 DNA sequence: TGCGCCAGCAGCTTGCAGGGACAAGCCTCTGGGGCCAACGTCCTGACTTTC. The full variable domain, its missing parts supplied by reference TRBV5-1 and TRBJ2-6, is KAGVTQTPRYLIKTRGQQVTLSCSPISGHRSVSWYQQTPGQGLQFLFEYFSETQRNKGNFPGRFSGRQFSNSRSEMNVSTLELGDSALYLCASSLQGQASGANVLTFGAGSRLTVL.

This clonotype was seen a few times. The chain uses TRBV14 and TRBJ1-1; a possible D gene is TRBD1 (5 bases). The V and J ends lost 3 bases and 5 bases respectively, with 16 bases between them. Germline V lookup: CDR1 SGHDN, CDR2 FVKESK. CDR3 length equals 15 residues. CDR3 sequence: CASSQPGQIRTEAFF. The CDR3 nucleotides are TGTGCCAGCAGCCAGCCGGGGCAGATCCGGACTGAAGCTTTCTTT.

This clonotype has just a few counts. V gene TRBV20-1 combines with J gene TRBJ2-5; tentative D call: TRBD2 (6 bases). From germline, CDR1 is DFQATT and CDR2 SNEGSKA (reference sequence). CDR3 length equals 14 residues. V was trimmed by 8 bases and J by 5 bases, leaving 21 bases between them. The CDR3 spells CSSETPGEVETQYF. The CDR3, as DNA: TGCAGTTCAGAGACACCCGGGGAGGTGGAGACCCAGTACTTC.

The sample holds one count of this clonotype. This sequence joins TRBV2 and TRBJ2-2; the D gene could be TRBD1 or TRBD2 (5 bases each). Trimming cost V 6 bases and J 3 bases, with 26 bases left between them. Germline CDR1 is SNHLY and CDR2 is FYNNEI. The CDR3 runs to 19 residues. CDR3 DNA: TGTGCCAGCAGGTTGGGGGTCTTTGGCGGAACCCCGGACACCGGGGAGCTGTTTTTT. Amino acid sequence: CASRLGVFGGTPDTGELFF.

The V gene is TRBV5-1, the J gene TRBJ2-3, with D maybe TRBD2 (6 bases). The ends were cut back, 6 bases at V and 3 bases at J, with 17 bases in the middle. The germline V gene encodes CDR1 SGHRS and CDR2 YFSETQ. The CDR3 loop spans 15 amino acids. The CDR3 nucleotides read TGCGCCAGCACGCATCGAGGACTAACAACAGATACGCAGTATTTT. It is translated as CASTHRGLTTDTQYF.

In this sample, this clonotype turned up a few times. The J gene is TRBJ1-1, the V gene TRBV18; D not certain. Germline CDR1 KGHSH, CDR2 LQKENI. Trimming removed 1 base from V and 8 bases from J, with 8 bases in between. The CDR3 is 12 residues long. For the CDR3, the DNA is TGTGCCAGCTCACCACTGGGATCAGAAGCTTTCTTT. This encodes CASSPLGSEAFF.

The DNA of the CDR3 is TGCAGTGCGCAAGGTCGGGGGGCGAACACCGGGGAGCTGTTTTTT. Protein sequence: CSAQGRGANTGELFF. The J gene is TRBJ2-2, the V gene TRBV20-1, with 7 bases identical to TRBD2. The CDR3 is 15 residues long. The V and J ends lost 6 bases and 0 bases, in that order; junction bases with no gene match: 7. The germline V gene has CDR1 DFQATT and CDR2 SNEGSKA (reference sequence).

This clonotype occurred a few times. The V and J genes are TRBV4-2 and TRBJ2-1; TRBD2 matches at 9 bases. The CDR3 contains 15 residues. Germline V gene data show CDR1 as LGHNA and CDR2 as YNFKEQ. Trimming removed 0 bases from V and 10 bases from J; junction bases left unmatched: 7. The CDR3 coding sequence is TGTGCCAGCAGCCAAGACCTAGCGGGGTCGGTCGAGCAGTTCTTC. It codes for CASSQDLAGSVEQFF.

On this clonotype itself: One junction end does not reproduce the germline sequence, and a read error may be involved. The gene calls are TRBV7-9 and TRBJ2-1, with 11 bases that match TRBD2. Germline V gene lookup returns CDR1 SEHNR and CDR2 FQNEAQ (reference sequence). The CDR3 sequence is 13 residues long. In nucleotides, the CDR3 is TGTGCCAGCAGCTTAGTGACTAGCGGGGACCCAATCTTC. Protein: CASSLVTSGDPIF. Drawing the rest from reference TRBV7-9 and TRBJ2-1, the complete variable domain is DTGVSQNPRHKITKRGQNVTFRCDPISEHNRLYWYRQTLGQGPEFLTYFQNEAQLEKSRLLSDRFSAERPKGSFSTLEIQRTEQGDSAMYLCASSLVTSGDPIFGPGTRLTVL.

The chain uses TRBV28 and TRBJ2-5; D is possibly TRBD1 or TRBD2 (5 bases each). The CDR3 has 11 residues. Germline CDR1 reads MDHEN; CDR2 reads SYDVKM. Trimming shortened V by 8 bases and J by 5 bases, and 9 bases separated the two germline ends. The CDR3, as DNA: TGTGCCAGCGGGGGACGTGAGACCCAGTACTTC. Amino acids: CASGGRETQYF.

This clonotype was seen only a few times. This chain links TRBV28 with TRBJ1-1; D may be TRBD1 (5 bases). Between the trimmed V and J ends, which lost 8 bases and 1 base, there was a span of 20 bases. The length of the CDR3 is 16 residues. Per germline, CDR1 MDHEN and CDR2 SYDVKM. CDR3 DNA sequence: TGTGCCAGCCTATACCTAATGGGACGTAGGAACACTGAAGCTTTCTTT. It is translated as CASLYLMGRRNTEAFF. The whole variable domain, remainder taken from reference TRBV28 and TRBJ1-1, is DVKVTQSSRYLVKRTGEKVFLECVQDMDHENMFWYRQDPGLGLRLIYFSYDVKMKEKGDIPEGYSVSREKKERFSLILESASTNQTSMYLCASLYLMGRRNTEAFFGQGTRLTVV.

This clonotype was observed a handful of times. The chain is built from TRBV29-1 and TRBJ1-5, with TRBD1 matching over 8 bases. V shed 4 bases, J shed 6 bases, and the junction held 5 bases outside the gene matches. CDR3 length: 13 residues. Germline V gene sequence: CDR1 SQVTM, CDR2 ANQGSEA. CDR3: CSVVTGEGQPQHF. CDR3 bases: TGCAGCGTTGTGACAGGGGAAGGTCAGCCCCAGCATTTT.

This clonotype was counted only a few times. The V gene is TRBV7-2, the J gene TRBJ2-4; the D gene is possibly TRBD2 (7 bases). The V gene lost 4 bases and the J gene lost 2 bases, with 12 bases spanning the gap. The V gene's germline CDR1 is SGHTA and CDR2 FQGNSA. The CDR3 loop spans 15 amino acids. In nucleotides, the CDR3 is TGTGCCAGCAGCTACCGGGGGGCCACCAAAAACATTCAGTACTTC. It specifies CASSYRGATKNIQYF.

The V and J genes are TRBV14 and TRBJ2-3, with D maybe TRBD2 (5 bases). From germline, CDR1 is SGHDN and CDR2 FVKESK. The germline V and J ends were trimmed by 4 bases and 8 bases, with 16 bases remaining between them. This CDR3 region has 14 residues. CDR3 protein: CASSPRNLGGTQYF. Here the CDR3 DNA reads TGTGCCAGCAGCCCTCGCAACCTAGGAGGTACGCAGTATTTT.

The chain has TRBV12-3 or TRBV12-4 and TRBJ2-1, with TRBD2 matching 8 bases. V lost 4 bases to trimming and J lost 1 base; unmatched junction nucleotides: 9. CDR3 length: 17 amino acids. The CDR3 nucleotides read TGTGCCAGCAGTTGGGGTTGGGCGGGAGGATCCTACAATGAGCAGTTCTTC. Amino acids: CASSWGWAGGSYNEQFF.

The chain joins TRBV24-1 to TRBJ2-3, with D possibly matching TRBD1 (6 bases). CDR1 is KGHDR and CDR2 is SFDVKD in the germline V gene. The CDR3 contains 15 residues. V lost 3 bases and J 2 bases, leaving 11 bases between the germline ends. The DNA of the CDR3 is TGTGCCACCAGTGATCCAGGACAGTCCACAGATACGCAGTATTTT. This translates into CATSDPGQSTDTQYF.

This sequence joins TRBV5-1 and TRBJ2-7; TRBD2 matches 10 bases. CDR1 and CDR2 from the germline V gene are SGHRS and YFSETQ. With V trimmed by 4 bases and J by 7 bases, 14 bases remained unmatched. This CDR3 is built from 16 residues. This chain's CDR3 is CASSRTSGRAEGEQYF. CDR3 nucleotides: TGCGCCAGCAGCAGAACCAGCGGGAGGGCCGAGGGGGAGCAGTACTTC.

This clonotype has only a few counts. The chain combines TRBV2 with TRBJ2-7, with D unresolved. Germline lookup yields CDR1 SNHLY and CDR2 FYNNEI. The CDR3 runs to 14 residues. Trimming took 5 bases from V and 2 from J, leaving 13 bases between them. CDR3 nucleotide sequence: TGTGCCAGCAGTATAGACTTGCCCCCCTACGAGCAGTACTTC. This gives the protein CASSIDLPPYEQYF. Supplemented by reference TRBV2 and TRBJ2-7, the full variable domain reads EPEVTQTPSHQVTQMGQEVILRCVPISNHLYFYWYRQILGQKVEFLVSFYNNEISEKSEIFDDQFSVERPDGSNFTLKIRSTKLEDSAMYFCASSIDLPPYEQYFGPGTRLTVT.

The chain recombines TRBV5-1 with TRBJ1-2, with 11 bases aligning to TRBD1. The CDR3 has 16 residues. With V trimmed by 4 bases and J by 3 bases, 8 bases remained unmatched. CDR1 SGHRS and CDR2 YFSETQ come from the germline V gene. The CDR3 reads CASSPGTGGSHYGYTF. The CDR3 region has the DNA TGCGCCAGCAGCCCCGGGACAGGGGGTTCTCACTATGGCTACACCTTC.